This T cell receptor beta chain was identified during a study of T cell responses to AZD1222 COVID-19 vaccine. Study outcomes and limitations: Close to half of all spike-specific TCRs reportedly target regions of the variants that are unmutated. Donors skewed white British and female; clonal diversity was possibly underestimated.

With respect to this clone: What it recognizes is unknown.

TCRdb keeps only in-frame clones here, not all; method: immunoSEQ multiplex PCR. The sample has about 86,000 clones; approximately 90% are singletons. Germline V lookup: CDR1 ENHRY, CDR2 SYGVKD. Between the trimmed V and J ends, which lost 4 bases and 3 bases, there was a span of 3 bases. The CDR3 totals 12 residues. The chain joins TRBV10-3 to TRBJ1-4; unclear D gene. The clonotype originates from an adult who received the AZD1222 COVID-19 vaccine. The sequencing used peripheral blood, collected 28 days after the second AZD1222 dose. The CDR3 sequence: CAISASNEKLFF. The CDR3 DNA is TGTGCCATCAGTGCCTCTAATGAAAAACTGTTTTTT.